What follows are 25 T cell receptor beta chains derived from one specimen sequenced in a study of shared clonotypes between healthy human individuals. The assay was immunoSEQ multiplex PCR, and TCRdb's table has in-frame clones only and misses some. The profile shows about half a million clones, less than 80% of them singletons. The specimen sequenced was PBMCs. All receptors derive from a woman aged 40 to 49 in good health. Some clones in this sample may be carry-over from other donors' samples.

CDR3: CASSLAGGDGYEQYF. The CDR3 region has the DNA TGTGCCAGCAGCTTAGCGGGAGGCGATGGCTACGAGCAGTACTTC. The chain couples TRBV11-2 to TRBJ2-7, with 7 bases that match TRBD2. In germline, CDR1 is SGHAT, CDR2 FQNNGV. The V gene end was trimmed by 1 base and the J gene end by 3 bases; junction bases not matched to a gene: 6. CDR3 length: 15 residues.

The rearrangement joins TRBV7-8 to TRBJ1-4; 11 bases agree with TRBD1. J gave up 6 bases and V 3 bases, and 3 bases lay outside the gene matches. This CDR3 comprises 15 residues. Germline V gene data show CDR1 as SGHVS and CDR2 as FQNEAQ. This CDR3 reads CASSFPGQGDEKLFF. For the CDR3, the DNA is TGTGCCAGCAGCTTTCCGGGACAGGGGGATGAAAAACTGTTTTTT.

The chain links TRBV7-6 to TRBJ2-7; TRBD1 aligns across 9 bases. The germline V gene has CDR1 SGHVS and CDR2 FNYEAQ. CDR3 size: 15 residues. V shed 5 bases, J shed 5 bases, and the junction held 10 bases outside the gene matches. The CDR3 loop reads CASSPTGTGSHEQYF. Here the CDR3 DNA reads TGTGCCAGCAGCCCGACCGGGACAGGGAGTCACGAGCAGTACTTC.

The chain joins TRBV2 to TRBJ2-1, with D perhaps matching TRBD1 or TRBD2 (5 bases each). Germline V lookup: CDR1 SNHLY, CDR2 FYNNEI. This CDR3 has 15 amino acids. V dropped 5 bases and J dropped 6 bases, with 17 bases sitting between them. The CDR3 nucleotides are TGTGCCAGCAGTTATTCGCCCGGGACGGGCAATGAGCAGTTCTTC. It translates to CASSYSPGTGNEQFF.

The chain has TRBV6-4 and TRBJ2-3, with 12 bases matching TRBD2. The germline CDR1 and CDR2 sequences are MRHNA and SNTAGT. Trimming took 6 bases from V and 6 from J; bases not matched to a gene: 7. CDR3 length: 15 amino acids. CDR3 in amino acids: CASSPTSGSGDTQYF. Here the CDR3 DNA reads TGTGCCAGCAGCCCGACTAGCGGGAGTGGGGATACGCAGTATTTT.

The rearrangement uses TRBV7-2 and TRBJ2-7; D gene ambiguous. Germline CDR1 and CDR2: SGHTA and FQGNSA. The CDR3 has 13 residues. V was cut by 3 bases and J by 5 bases, with 11 bases left in between. CDR3 coding DNA: TGTGCCAGCAGCTTGGACCGGTGGGACGAGCAGTACTTC. It specifies CASSLDRWDEQYF. Drawing the rest from reference TRBV7-2 and TRBJ2-7, the complete variable domain is GAGVSQSPSNKVTEKGKDVELRCDPISGHTALYWYRQSLGQGLEFLIYFQGNSAPDKSGLPSDRFSAERTGGSVSTLTIQRTQQEDSAVYLCASSLDRWDEQYFGPGTRLTVT.

This clone was seen a few times. The chain recombines TRBV7-9 with TRBJ2-4; 11 nucleotides agree with TRBD2. With V trimmed by 5 bases and J by 8 bases, 8 bases remained unmatched. Germline V gene sequence: CDR1 SEHNR, CDR2 FQNEAQ (reference sequence). CDR3 length equals 15 residues. CDR3 sequence (DNA): TGTGCCAGCAGCCGAAGGGGACTAGCGGTAGACATTCAGTACTTC. Encoded protein: CASSRRGLAVDIQYF. Based on the CDR3 plus reference TRBV7-9 and TRBJ2-4, the full variable domain is DTGVSQNPRHKITKRGQNVTFRCDPISEHNRLYWYRQTLGQGPEFLTYFQNEAQLEKSRLLSDRFSAERPKGSFSTLEIQRTEQGDSAMYLCASSRRGLAVDIQYFGAGTRLSVL.

In this sample, this clone turned up many times. This chain connects TRBV7-2 to TRBJ2-2; D is perhaps TRBD1 (7 bases). The CDR3 extends over 15 amino acids. The ends were cut back, 4 bases at V and 5 bases at J, with 14 bases in the middle. Germline V gene lookup returns CDR1 SGHTA and CDR2 FQGNSA. The CDR3 protein is CASSSRDSLTGELFF. The DNA of the CDR3 is TGTGCCAGCAGCTCGCGGGACAGCTTGACCGGGGAGCTGTTTTTT.

On this clone: This sample includes further DNA sequences coding for the same CDR3. V gene TRBV7-9 combines with J gene TRBJ1-1; D is unresolved. The V gene's germline CDR1 is SEHNR and CDR2 FQNEAQ (reference sequence). The V end was cut by 0 bases, the J end by 1 base, with 3 bases between. The CDR3 has 13 residues. The CDR3 DNA sequence: TGTGCCAGCAGCTTAGCGCGGAACACTGAAGCTTTCTTT. Translation: CASSLARNTEAFF.

The V call is TRBV5-5, the J call TRBJ1-4; the D is unclear. This CDR3 has 15 amino acids. Between the trimmed V and J ends, which lost 4 bases and 0 bases, there was a span of 10 bases. In germline, CDR1 is SGHKS, CDR2 YYEKEE (reference sequence). The CDR3 bases are TGTGCCAGCAGCCCGGGAGGTGCAACTAATGAAAAACTGTTTTTT. It yields the protein CASSPGGATNEKLFF.

The V gene is TRBV6-6, the J gene TRBJ2-7, with 14 bases fitting TRBD2. V lost 6 bases, J lost 5 bases, and 3 bases stayed unmatched. Germline V gives CDR1 MNHNY, CDR2 SVGAGI (reference sequence). This CDR3 has 14 amino acids. The CDR3 coding sequence is TGTGCCAGCAGGGGACTAGCGGGAGAGGACGAGCAGTACTTC. This encodes CASRGLAGEDEQYF.

This chain connects TRBV15 to TRBJ1-5, with a possible D match to TRBD1 (5 bases). The CDR3 spans 15 residues. Per germline, CDR1 LNHNV and CDR2 YYDKDF (reference sequence). V was pared by 0 bases and J by 5 bases, with 11 bases between. The CDR3 coding sequence is TGTGCCACCAGCAGAGATGGGGGGTTGTATCAGCCCCAGCATTTT. Encoded protein: CATSRDGGLYQPQHF.

V and J are TRBV28 and TRBJ2-6; the D gene is possibly TRBD1 (6 bases). The CDR3 contains 15 residues. V lost 8 bases and J lost 1, with 12 bases in between. Per the germline V gene, CDR1 is MDHEN and CDR2 is SYDVKM. CDR3 protein: CASYPQGSGANVLTF. The CDR3 DNA reads as TGTGCCAGCTACCCCCAGGGGTCTGGGGCCAACGTCCTGACTTTC.

V gene TRBV5-1 combines with J gene TRBJ2-7, with D perhaps matching TRBD1 (5 bases). Germline-derived CDR1 and CDR2 are SGHRS and YFSETQ. This CDR3 region has 14 residues. V lost 0 bases and J 7 bases, leaving 14 bases between the germline ends. The CDR3 loop reads CASSLEGYLGEQYF. The CDR3 DNA follows: TGCGCCAGCAGCTTGGAGGGGTACCTGGGAGAGCAGTACTTC.

This chain joins TRBV11-3 and TRBJ1-1; D call uncertain. Trimming took off 3 bases at V and 0 bases at J, with 5 bases between the two ends. The CDR3 length is 13 residues. Germline V gene lookup returns CDR1 SGHNT and CDR2 YENEEA. The CDR3 region is CASSLALNTEAFF. The DNA of the CDR3 is TGTGCCAGCAGCTTGGCCCTGAACACTGAAGCTTTCTTT. The full variable domain, with the rest looked up from reference TRBV11-3 and TRBJ1-1, is EAGVVQSPRYKIIEKKQPVAFWCNPISGHNTLYWYLQNLGQGPELLIRYENEEAVDDSQLPKDRFSAERLKGVDSTLKIQPAELGDSAVYLCASSLALNTEAFFGQGTRLTVV.

CDR3 sequence reads: CASNPGLAESGELFF. The CDR3 region has the DNA TGTGCCAGCAACCCGGGACTAGCGGAGTCCGGGGAGCTGTTTTTT. The chain combines TRBV7-9 with TRBJ2-2; 11 bases align to TRBD2. Unmatched junction bases numbered 7, after V lost 7 bases and J lost 6 bases. The length of the CDR3 is 15 residues. Germline-derived CDR1 and CDR2 are SEHNR and FQNEAQ (reference sequence). Complete variable domain (other parts from reference TRBV7-9 and TRBJ2-2): DTGVSQNPRHKITKRGQNVTFRCDPISEHNRLYWYRQTLGQGPEFLTYFQNEAQLEKSRLLSDRFSAERPKGSFSTLEIQRTEQGDSAMYLCASNPGLAESGELFFGEGSRLTVL.

The chain is built from TRBV7-3 and TRBJ1-1; D unresolved. Between the trimmed V and J ends, which lost 5 bases and 1 base, there was a span of 5 bases. This CDR3 comprises 12 residues. Germline V CDR1 and CDR2: SGHTA, FQGTGA. Here the CDR3 DNA reads TGTGCCAGCAGCGAGGGGAACACTGAAGCTTTCTTT. As protein: CASSEGNTEAFF.

The chain joins TRBV7-8 to TRBJ1-2, with D possibly TRBD1 on 5 matching bases. Germline CDR1 reads SGHVS; CDR2 reads FQNEAQ. This CDR3 is 16 amino acids long. The germline V and J ends were trimmed by 5 bases and 3 bases, with 19 bases remaining between them. The CDR3 reads CASSPGVSGGDYGYTF. The CDR3 DNA reads as TGTGCCAGCAGCCCCGGTGTGTCGGGGGGGGACTATGGCTACACCTTC. The variable domain in full, completed from reference TRBV7-8 and TRBJ1-2, reads GAGVSQSPRYKVAKRGQDVALRCDPISGHVSLFWYQQALGQGPEFLTYFQNEAQLDKSGLPSDRFFAERPEGSVSTLKIQRTQQEDSAVYLCASSPGVSGGDYGYTFGSGTRLTVV.

This clone was seen a few times. This chain joins TRBV5-1 and TRBJ1-4; TRBD1 is a possible D gene (6 bases). CDR3 length: 13 residues. V lost 0 bases to trimming and J lost 7 bases, with 7 bases between them. The germline gives CDR1 SGHRS, CDR2 YFSETQ. The CDR3 DNA sequence: TGCGCCAGCAGCTTGGTGGGGGCTGAAAAACTGTTTTTT. Translation: CASSLVGAEKLFF. The full variable domain, rest sourced from reference TRBV5-1 and TRBJ1-4, is KAGVTQTPRYLIKTRGQQVTLSCSPISGHRSVSWYQQTPGQGLQFLFEYFSETQRNKGNFPGRFSGRQFSNSRSEMNVSTLELGDSALYLCASSLVGAEKLFFGSGTQLSVL.

This clone was observed a handful of times. The CDR3 protein is CASSETGAGYGYTF. In DNA, the CDR3 is TGTGCCAGCAGTGAAACTGGGGCAGGCTATGGCTACACCTTC. The J gene is TRBJ1-2, the V gene TRBV2; tentatively, D is TRBD1 (5 bases). The CDR3 is 14 residues long. CDR1 and CDR2 (germline): SNHLY, FYNNEI. V gave up 2 bases and J gave up 4 bases, with 11 bases separating them.

This clone was seen a few times. The rearrangement links TRBV6-4 to TRBJ2-2, with a tentative D call TRBD1 (6 bases). Per germline, CDR1 MRHNA and CDR2 SNTAGT. V dropped 5 bases and J dropped 3 bases, with 16 bases sitting between them. This CDR3 has 16 amino acids. The CDR3 DNA sequence: TGTGCCAGCAGTCCAGGGGAAGGATCCGACACCGGGGAGCTGTTTTTT. This encodes CASSPGEGSDTGELFF.

This clone was seen once. The rearrangement uses TRBV28 and TRBJ1-4; tentative D call: TRBD1 (5 bases). The CDR3 extends over 15 amino acids. With 6 bases removed from V and 1 base from J, the gap between germline ends came to 12 bases. The germline V gene encodes CDR1 MDHEN and CDR2 SYDVKM. The CDR3 region is CASRRRQQTNEKLFF. Here the CDR3 DNA reads TGTGCCAGCAGACGTCGACAGCAAACTAATGAAAAACTGTTTTTT.

This clone was counted ten times or more. CDR3 protein: CASSPGTSTLSTDTQYF. As DNA, the CDR3 is TGTGCCAGTAGTCCCGGGACTAGCACCTTAAGCACAGATACGCAGTATTTT. V is TRBV19 and J is TRBJ2-3; 9 bases agree with TRBD2. V trimming: 5 bases; J trimming: 0 bases; junction bases outside the gene matches: 9. The CDR3 consists of 17 residues. Per germline, CDR1 LNHDA and CDR2 SQIVND (reference sequence).

This chain uses TRBV2 with TRBJ2-3, with 12 positions matching TRBD2. Germline loops: CDR1 SNHLY, CDR2 FYNNEI. Germline trimming cut 6 bases from V and 6 bases from J; bases unmatched to any gene: 10. The CDR3 contains 16 residues. The CDR3 here is CASSGKTSGRWDTQYF. The CDR3 DNA reads TGTGCCAGCAGCGGGAAAACTAGCGGGAGGTGGGATACGCAGTATTTT.

This clone appeared a single time. The chain combines TRBV18 with TRBJ2-3; 9 bases line up with TRBD2. Germline values: CDR1 KGHSH, CDR2 LQKENI. Unmatched junction bases numbered 3, after V lost 3 bases and J lost 5 bases. CDR3 length equals 14 residues. The CDR3 spells CASSPSGSLDTQYF. The CDR3 region has the DNA TGTGCCAGCTCACCTAGCGGGAGTTTAGATACGCAGTATTTT.